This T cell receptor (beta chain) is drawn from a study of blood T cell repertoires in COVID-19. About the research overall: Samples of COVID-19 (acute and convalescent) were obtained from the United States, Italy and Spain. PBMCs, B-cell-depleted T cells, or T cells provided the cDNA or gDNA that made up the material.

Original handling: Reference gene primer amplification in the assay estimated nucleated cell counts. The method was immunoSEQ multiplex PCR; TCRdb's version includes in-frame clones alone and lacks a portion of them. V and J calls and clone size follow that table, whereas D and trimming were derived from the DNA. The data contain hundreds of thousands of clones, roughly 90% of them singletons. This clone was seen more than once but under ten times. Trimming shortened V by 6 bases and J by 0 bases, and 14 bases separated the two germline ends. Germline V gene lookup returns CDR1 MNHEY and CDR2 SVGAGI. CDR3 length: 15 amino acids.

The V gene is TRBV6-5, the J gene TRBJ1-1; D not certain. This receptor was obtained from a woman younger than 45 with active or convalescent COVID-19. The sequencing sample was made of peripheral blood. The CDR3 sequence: CASRAESWMNTEAFF. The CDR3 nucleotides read TGTGCCAGCAGGGCGGAAAGTTGGATGAACACTGAAGCTTTCTTT.